This is a list of T cell receptor beta chains from one sample in a study of T cells in tuberculosis. TCRdb's table, derived via immunoSEQ multiplex PCR, lists solely in-frame clones and lacks some. The sample records 35,000 to 40,000 clones, approximately 94% being singletons. Sequencing was performed on PBMCs. Receptor source: a donor aged 10 to 29 with latent tuberculosis or without tuberculosis infection. Some clones in this sample may be carry-over from other donors' samples. Both conserved end residues are trimmed from each CDR3. A D gene is named only where the DNA matches it firmly. Size is stated for part of the rows, as once, few or many counts, or as a class when the clone is expanded.

V gene: TRBV5-4
J gene: TRBJ2-2
clone size: -
D gene: -
CDR3 protein: ASSPQAYTGELF

V gene: TRBV10-1
J gene: TRBJ1-6
clone size: -
D gene: TRBD1
CDR3 protein: AILRQGASYNSPLH

V gene: TRBV4-3
J gene: TRBJ1-6
clone size: -
D gene: TRBD1
CDR3 protein: ASSQNADRVNSPLH

V gene: TRBV27
J gene: TRBJ1-2
clone size: -
D gene: -
CDR3 protein: ASSLLGGGGGYT

V gene: TRBV5-5
J gene: TRBJ2-3
clone size: -
D gene: TRBD1
CDR3 protein: ASSPNGTGRVDTQY

V gene: TRBV4-3
J gene: TRBJ2-3
clone size: -
D gene: -
CDR3 protein: ASSHSKGADTQY

V gene: TRBV6-1
J gene: TRBJ2-3
clone size: -
D gene: TRBD2
CDR3 protein: ASSEALAGGTDTQY

V gene: TRBV4-3
J gene: TRBJ1-5
clone size: -
D gene: TRBD1
CDR3 protein: ASSQDLDWTGADQPQH

V gene: TRBV7-2
J gene: TRBJ1-2
clone size: -
D gene: TRBD1
CDR3 protein: ASSLRTGPNYGYT

V gene: TRBV7-9
J gene: TRBJ1-2
clone size: -
D gene: TRBD1
CDR3 protein: ASSSPGQGYGYT

V gene: TRBV13
J gene: TRBJ2-2
clone size: -
D gene: -
CDR3 protein: ASSSRQSTGELF

V gene: TRBV25-1
J gene: TRBJ1-1
clone size: once
D gene: -
CDR3 protein: ASSDVQDSLNTEAF

V gene: TRBV19
J gene: TRBJ2-7
clone size: -
D gene: TRBD1
CDR3 protein: ASSWTGGSYEQY

V gene: TRBV15
J gene: TRBJ1-1
clone size: -
D gene: TRBD1
CDR3 protein: ATSREGQGADTEAF

V gene: TRBV11-2
J gene: TRBJ2-3
clone size: -
D gene: -
CDR3 protein: ASSPSGGGYTDTQY

V gene: TRBV11-2
J gene: TRBJ2-1
clone size: -
D gene: -
CDR3 protein: ASGSKRAFYNEQF

V gene: TRBV30
J gene: TRBJ2-6
clone size: -
D gene: -
CDR3 protein: AWRASRGSGANVLT

V gene: TRBV6-5
J gene: TRBJ2-1
clone size: -
D gene: TRBD2
CDR3 protein: ASTGAAGGQEF

V gene: TRBV27
J gene: TRBJ2-7
clone size: -
D gene: TRBD1
CDR3 protein: ASSPQGDYEQY

V gene: TRBV5-6
J gene: TRBJ1-2
clone size: -
D gene: -
CDR3 protein: ASSFYDRTYGYT

V gene: TRBV15
J gene: TRBJ2-1
clone size: -
D gene: TRBD1
CDR3 protein: ATSRDRAVRQGAQVEQF

V gene: TRBV4-1
J gene: TRBJ2-2
clone size: -
D gene: TRBD1
CDR3 protein: ASSQMGATGGSGTGELF

V gene: TRBV19
J gene: TRBJ2-1
clone size: -
D gene: -
CDR3 protein: ASRPSLPSYNEQF

V gene: TRBV19
J gene: TRBJ2-1
clone size: -
D gene: TRBD1
CDR3 protein: ASSITGQGTANEQF

V gene: TRBV4-1
J gene: TRBJ2-7
clone size: few
D gene: -
CDR3 protein: ASSQDYGSEQY

V gene: TRBV9
J gene: TRBJ1-2
clone size: -
D gene: TRBD1
CDR3 protein: ASTLDQGGVSGYT

V gene: TRBV4-3
J gene: TRBJ2-2
clone size: -
D gene: TRBD2
CDR3 protein: ASTLRTSGGPANTGELF

V gene: TRBV6-4
J gene: TRBJ2-3
clone size: once
D gene: -
CDR3 protein: ASSDLGTGSTDTQY

V gene: TRBV7-6
J gene: TRBJ2-2
clone size: -
D gene: TRBD1
CDR3 protein: ASSSSRDRGTGELF